Following are 26 T cell receptor beta chains from one sample sequenced in a study of T cell repertoires in cytomegalovirus infection (dated by TCRdb to between 2018 and 2021). These reads were obtained on an Illumina HiSeq 1500. The public reads were reprocessed in TCRdb via fastp at Q25 and MiXCR, keeping in-frame beta chains. When rows share a CDR3 protein, they turn into one entry using the most common DNA and genes. The sample contains nearly 550,000 distinct CDR3 sequences, about 15% of them found a single time. Clones ranked in the top ten supply roughly 25% of the sample. The specimen was CD8+ T cells from PBMCs. The source is a human donor in good health (CMV status not recorded). Some clones in this sample may be carry-over from other donors' samples.

The chain is built from TRBV4-1 and TRBJ2-1; the D gene is possibly TRBD2 (5 bases). The V end lost 1 base, the J end lost 5 bases, and 18 bases lay between the germline ends. The CDR3 is 17 amino acids. Per germline, CDR1 MGHRA and CDR2 YSYEKL. The CDR3 protein is CASSQGRSAAVNNEQFF. DNA for the CDR3: TGCGCCAGCAGCCAAGGTCGGTCAGCGGCGGTTAACAATGAGCAGTTCTTC.

Many counts were recorded for this clonotype. V is TRBV11-2 and J is TRBJ2-3, with 11 nucleotides matching TRBD2. The CDR3 length is 17 residues. The V gene's germline CDR1 is SGHAT and CDR2 FQNNGV. V lost 1 base and J lost 3; bases outside the gene matches: 6. CDR3 sequence: CASSLALAGGGTDTQYF. In DNA, the CDR3 is TGTGCCAGCAGCTTAGCCCTAGCGGGGGGAGGGACAGATACGCAGTATTTT.

In the case of this clonotype: At one end the junction does not follow the germline gene, possibly because of a read error. In nucleotides, the CDR3 is TGTGCCAGGAGCTTAGTACCTAGCGGGAGGGCCGGCACAGATACGCAGTATTTT. Protein: CARSLVPSGRAGTDTQYF. The V and J genes are TRBV11-2 and TRBJ2-3; TRBD2 agrees at 12 bases. Germline V gives CDR1 SGHAT, CDR2 FQNNGV. The CDR3 is 18 residues long.

This clonotype was seen many times. This chain links TRBV12-3 or TRBV12-4 with TRBJ2-4; possibly TRBD1 for D (6 bases). V was shortened by 5 bases and J by 0 bases, with 8 bases between the two germline ends. The CDR3 spans 14 residues. CDR3 DNA sequence: TGTGCCAGCAGTGAGGGGGTAGCCAAAAACATTCAGTACTTC. Its translation is CASSEGVAKNIQYF.

As to this clonotype: A much larger clone sits a single nucleotide away, making a read error possible. The V call is TRBV6-8, the J call TRBJ1-2; the match to TRBD1 covers 8 bases. Germline V lookup: CDR1 MNHGY, CDR2 SAAAGT. This CDR3 has 14 residues. This CDR3 reads CASGYSKQGDGYTF. DNA of the CDR3: TGTGCCAGCGGTTACTCGAAACAGGGGGATGGCTACACCTTC.

V usage is TRBV5-1 and J usage is TRBJ2-7; TRBD1 agrees at 8 bases. V shed 1 base, J shed 6 bases, and the junction held 9 bases outside the gene matches. Germline assignment: CDR1 SGHRS and CDR2 YFSETQ. CDR3 length equals 15 residues. For the CDR3, the DNA is TGCGCCAGCAGCTTGAAACAGGGGGTCTTCATCGAGCAGTACTTC. It yields the protein CASSLKQGVFIEQYF.

This clonotype was picked up many times. The V gene is TRBV19, the J gene TRBJ1-2, with 7 bases that match TRBD1. The J segment lost 7 bases and the V segment lost 5 bases, leaving 10 bases of the junction unmatched. The CDR3 runs to 14 residues. Germline-derived CDR1 and CDR2 are LNHDA and SQIVND (reference sequence). The CDR3 loop reads CASSPKTGESGYTF. As DNA, the CDR3 is TGTGCCAGTAGTCCCAAAACAGGGGAGTCTGGCTACACCTTC.

This chain links TRBV11-2 with TRBJ1-4, with D perhaps TRBD1 (6 bases). The germline CDR1 and CDR2 sequences are SGHAT and FQNNGV. This CDR3 has 15 residues. V was trimmed by 5 bases and J by 7 bases, leaving 17 bases between them. The CDR3 loop is CASSPITGRREKLFF. The CDR3, as DNA: TGTGCCAGCAGCCCTATTACAGGGAGGCGTGAAAAACTGTTTTTT.

The chain links TRBV6-6 to TRBJ2-7; D unresolved. The V gene's germline CDR1 is MNHNY and CDR2 SVGAGI (reference sequence). Trimming left V 0 bases short and J 6 bases short, with 9 bases between. The CDR3 consists of 13 residues. In nucleotides, the CDR3 is TGTGCCAGCAGTTACTCTCTAGGTGGCGAGCAGTACTTC. Translating it yields CASSYSLGGEQYF.

This clonotype was detected only a few times. The chain links TRBV7-3 to TRBJ2-1; D is perhaps TRBD2 (6 bases). Germline CDR1 and CDR2: SGHTA and FQGTGA. V lost 2 bases, J lost 0 bases, and 11 bases lay in between. This CDR3 region has 16 residues. The CDR3 nucleotides read TGTGCCAGCAGCTTAGTTGGCGGGACCTCCTACAATGAGCAGTTCTTC. Protein sequence: CASSLVGGTSYNEQFF.

The chain combines TRBV15 with TRBJ2-3, with D possibly called TRBD1 or TRBD2 (6 bases each). Germline V CDR1 and CDR2: LNHNV, YYDKDF (reference sequence). This CDR3 is 16 amino acids long. The V gene lost 0 bases and the J gene lost 4 bases, with 14 bases spanning the gap. The CDR3 DNA reads as TGTGCCACCAGCAGAGAAGGACTACAGGGCGCAGATACGCAGTATTTT. Protein: CATSREGLQGADTQYF.

This chain joins TRBV29-1 and TRBJ2-3, with TRBD2 matching over 15 bases. This CDR3 has 18 amino acids. CDR1 is SQVTM, CDR2 ANQGSEA, per germline. J lost 0 bases, V lost 8 bases, and 12 bases had no gene match. CDR3 loop: CSLGQGLAGGPSTDTQYF. The DNA for the CDR3 is TGCAGCCTTGGACAAGGACTAGCGGGGGGGCCCAGCACAGATACGCAGTATTTT.

This clonotype was seen at least ten times. V and J are TRBV12-3 or TRBV12-4 and TRBJ1-2, with D hard to call. Trimming left V 5 bases short and J 2 bases short, with 12 bases between. The CDR3 covers 14 residues. CDR3 sequence (DNA): TGTGCCAGCAGTACTAGGGTCTCCAACTATGGCTACACCTTC. This translates into CASSTRVSNYGYTF.

V is TRBV19 and J is TRBJ2-1, with 11 nucleotides matching TRBD2. Germline-derived CDR1 and CDR2 are LNHDA and SQIVND (reference sequence). The CDR3 covers 13 residues. The junction had 3 bases not matched to a gene; V was cut back by 8 bases and J by 6 bases. The CDR3 reads CASSSGGFNEQFF. The CDR3 nucleotides are TGTGCCAGTTCTAGCGGGGGGTTCAATGAGCAGTTCTTC.

This clonotype was detected ten times or more. J is TRBJ1-6 and V is TRBV10-3; D is uncertain. V was trimmed by 0 bases and J by 0 bases, leaving 6 bases between them. CDR1 ENHRY and CDR2 SYGVKD come from the germline V gene. The CDR3 is 16 amino acids. CDR3 coding DNA: TGTGCCATCAGTGAGTCATTAAGCTCCTATAATTCACCCCTCCACTTT. Translating gives CAISESLSSYNSPLHF.

The rearrangement links TRBV19 to TRBJ1-1, with D unclear. The V gene lost 7 bases and the J gene lost 5 bases, with 20 bases spanning the gap. The CDR3 has 15 amino acids. CDR1 and CDR2 from the germline V gene are LNHDA and SQIVND (reference sequence). This chain's CDR3 is CASISPGIGTTEAFF. DNA of the CDR3: TGTGCCAGTATTTCTCCAGGTATTGGCACGACTGAAGCTTTCTTT. The whole variable domain, remainder taken from reference TRBV19 and TRBJ1-1, is DGGITQSPKYLFRKEGQNVTLSCEQNLNHDAMYWYRQDPGQGLRLIYYSQIVNDFQKGDIAEGYSVSREKKESFPLTVTSAQKNPTAFYLCASISPGIGTTEAFFGQGTRLTVV.

This clonotype was observed a handful of times. The chain is built from TRBV2 and TRBJ1-6, with D unresolved. The V and J ends lost 7 bases and 9 bases respectively, with 7 bases between them. Germline V gives CDR1 SNHLY, CDR2 FYNNEI. The CDR3 consists of 11 residues. The DNA of the CDR3 is TGTGCCAGCATGGGTGGTTCACCCCTCCACTTT. Residues: CASMGGSPLHF.

The table lists this clonotype with many counts. V gene TRBV6-1 combines with J gene TRBJ1-1; the D gene is possibly TRBD1 (5 bases). Trimming cost V 5 bases and J 8 bases, with 15 bases left between them. Germline V gives CDR1 MNHNS, CDR2 SASEGT. The CDR3 spans 13 residues. CDR3 sequence: CASSLGAPGEAFF. Written as DNA, the CDR3 is TGTGCCAGCAGTTTAGGGGCCCCGGGGGAAGCTTTCTTT.

The sample holds many counts of this clonotype. The V call is TRBV6-5, the J call TRBJ2-5; D is ambiguous. This CDR3 comprises 13 residues. Germline-derived CDR1 and CDR2 are MNHEY and SVGAGI. The germline V and J ends were trimmed by 2 bases and 5 bases, with 9 bases remaining between them. The CDR3 nucleotides read TGTGCCAGCAGTTACCACCGGCGGGAGACCCAGTACTTC. As protein: CASSYHRRETQYF.

The chain uses TRBV12-3 or TRBV12-4 and TRBJ2-1; 7 bases fit TRBD2. Germline trimming cut 8 bases from V and 15 bases from J; bases unmatched to any gene: 10. This CDR3 has 11 residues. CDR3 DNA sequence: TGTGCCAGCGGGGAGGGCGGCGGGCCGTTCTTC. It codes for CASGEGGGPFF.

There are many counts of this clonotype. The rearrangement uses TRBV6-2 or TRBV6-3 and TRBJ2-3; D is possibly TRBD2 (6 bases). CDR1 and CDR2 (germline): MNHEY, SVGEGT. Trimming cost V 4 bases and J 2 bases, with 16 bases left between them. The length of the CDR3 is 16 residues. The CDR3 nucleotides are TGTGCCAGCAGTTCCTATACCGGGACTTTCACAGATACGCAGTATTTT. Residues: CASSSYTGTFTDTQYF.

The table lists this clonotype with many counts. The rearrangement joins TRBV7-9 to TRBJ1-2; D is uncertain. CDR3 size: 13 residues. Germline V gives CDR1 SEHNR, CDR2 FQNEAQ (reference sequence). V lost 4 bases to trimming and J lost 7 bases, with 13 bases between them. The CDR3 DNA is TGTGCCAGCAGCTATTCAGATTGGGTTGGCTACACCTTC. This translates into CASSYSDWVGYTF.

This clonotype showed up many times. The CDR3 is CASSSGFSYEQYF. The DNA for the CDR3 is TGTGCCAGCAGTTCAGGTTTCTCCTACGAGCAGTACTTC. The chain recombines TRBV6-6 with TRBJ2-7; D ambiguous. The CDR3 length is 13 residues. V was shortened by 4 bases and J by 0 bases, with 7 bases between the two germline ends. Germline values: CDR1 MNHNY, CDR2 SVGAGI (reference sequence).

Many counts were recorded for this clonotype. The chain employs TRBV4-1 and TRBJ2-5; no reliable D call. The CDR3 runs 15 residues. The V end lost 4 bases, the J end lost 3 bases, and 15 bases lay between the germline ends. Germline CDR1 is MGHRA and CDR2 is YSYEKL. CDR3 sequence (DNA): TGCGCCAGCAGCCCGACTCCCTACTCAGAAGAGACCCAGTACTTC. As protein: CASSPTPYSEETQYF.

This clonotype was counted at least ten times. The rearrangement uses TRBV12-3 or TRBV12-4 and TRBJ2-2; 8 bases align to TRBD1. This CDR3 is built from 17 residues. J lost 6 bases, V lost 6 bases, and 15 bases had no gene match. The CDR3 region is CASSSTDRGGWSGELFF. CDR3 DNA sequence: TGTGCCAGCAGCTCAACCGACAGGGGAGGATGGTCCGGGGAGCTGTTTTTT.

J is TRBJ2-1 and V is TRBV29-1, with D perhaps TRBD1 or TRBD2 (6 bases each). V was cut by 7 bases and J by 2 bases, with 15 bases left in between. The length of the CDR3 is 14 residues. Germline CDR1 SQVTM, CDR2 ANQGSEA. The CDR3 nucleotides read TGCAGCGCCGGGAGAGGGGGAACCTACAATGAGCAGTTCTTC. Translating gives CSAGRGGTYNEQFF.